This TCR beta chain was identified in a study of T-cell reconstitution after alpha-beta-depleted transplantation in children. Study-level findings and limits: Where alpha-beta T cells came from about two months after transplant was reportedly several hundred expanded graft clones. Newly produced T cells mostly accounted for T-cell counts and diversity one year post-transplant.

This clonotype was observed many times. Its matching antigen is unknown. Unique molecular identifiers tagged the TCRbeta library. TCRdb ran MiXCR on the PCR reads and lists one entry per CDR3 protein. This sample has about 17,000 distinct CDR3 sequences, with roughly 12% found just once. The CDR3 has 13 amino acids. Germline V gives CDR1 SEHNR, CDR2 FQNEAQ (reference sequence). V shed 5 bases, J shed 6 bases, and the junction held 5 bases outside the gene matches. The clonotype was recovered from a boy under three years old who had a stem cell transplant for Wiskott-Aldrich syndrome, so the T cells may come from the graft donor. This chain links TRBV7-9 with TRBJ1-2; 8 nucleotides agree with TRBD1. The specimen was PBMCs, mostly from graft donor cells, collected 180 days after TCRalphabeta/CD19-depleted stem cell transplant. DNA of the CDR3: TGTGCCAGCAGCCTAGTGACAGGGGATGGCTACACCTTC. Translated: CASSLVTGDGYTF. Supplemented by reference TRBV7-9 and TRBJ1-2, the full variable domain reads DTGVSQNPRHKITKRGQNVTFRCDPISEHNRLYWYRQTLGQGPEFLTYFQNEAQLEKSRLLSDRFSAERPKGSFSTLEIQRTEQGDSAMYLCASSLVTGDGYTFGSGTRLTVV.